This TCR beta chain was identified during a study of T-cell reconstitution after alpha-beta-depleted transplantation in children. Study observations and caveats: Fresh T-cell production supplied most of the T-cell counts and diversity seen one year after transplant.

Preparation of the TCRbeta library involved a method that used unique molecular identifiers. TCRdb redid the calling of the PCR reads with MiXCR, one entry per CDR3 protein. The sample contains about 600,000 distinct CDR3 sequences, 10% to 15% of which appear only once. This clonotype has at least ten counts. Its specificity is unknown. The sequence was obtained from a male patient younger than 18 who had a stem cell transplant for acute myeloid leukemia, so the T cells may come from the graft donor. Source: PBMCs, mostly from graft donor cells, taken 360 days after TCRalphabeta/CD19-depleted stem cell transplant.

CDR3 bases: TGTGCCAGCAGCTTAGGGGGAGGGCTCCCCTACGAGCAGTACTTC. This codes for CASSLGGGLPYEQYF. The chain joins TRBV7-6 to TRBJ2-7; 7 bases are shared with TRBD2. The ends lost 1 base at V and 2 bases at J; junction bases unmatched: 5. Germline CDR1 reads SGHVS; CDR2 reads FNYEAQ. This CDR3 spans 15 amino acids.